This TCR beta chain emerged from a study of shared clonotypes between healthy human individuals (dated by TCRdb to between 2020 and 2021). Study-level background: The cohort included three men and a couple of women between 18 and 49 years of age. Leukapheresis yielded between about 0.8 and 8.9 billion PBMCs per donor. To increase sequencing depth and limit assay-specific biases, different laboratories used diverse techniques to prepare libraries and sequence TCR repertoires. Per donor, three plates each were used for CD4 naive and CD4 memory, two for CD8 naive, and one for CD8 memory. The study deeply sequenced blood TCR repertoires of about 5 healthy adults to estimate repertoire size and the extent of clonotype sharing between individuals.

TCR CDR3 regions were amplified from genomic DNA by multiplex PCR using the deep immunoSEQ assay. Extracted genomic DNA from each cell subset was distributed evenly across all wells of several immunoSEQ 96-well plates, and each plate was treated as a replicate. Each replicate PCR for sorted subsets received about 210 ng genomic DNA, equal to tens of thousands of T cell genomes. Purified libraries were quantified with a Qubit 3.0 fluorometer, sized on a Bioanalyzer 2100, and re-quantified with the KAPA Library Quantification kit. Each immunoSEQ 96-well plate was sequenced on its own single-read 150-cycle Illumina NextSeq 550 flow cell. As for how the authors treated the data: The immunoSEQ output contained only junctional sequences without quality scores, so filtering could not match that applied to full-length reads. Sequences were annotated with PyIR, a Python wrapper for IgBLAST v1.9, using IMGT germline references to assign V/J genes and CDR3. Reads with weak V/J assignments (E-value above 1e-6), missing CDR3, stop codons, out-of-frame junctions, or ambiguous translated residues were removed. V3J clonotypes were defined by identical inferred V gene, J gene, and CDR3 amino acid sequence. To compute the percentage overlap between repertoires, the number of shared unique clonotypes was divided by the size of the smaller repertoire. Repertoire richness was assessed with RTK rarefaction, the Chao1 estimator, and Recon v2.1 estimates of unobserved clonotypes. Generation probabilities were computed with OLGA for all TCRbeta clonotypes obtained by the gDNA method from several donors. In TCRdb, the immuneACCESS table is reduced to in-frame sequences with V and J assigned. These tables do not hold every clone; where another copy was compared, an unresolved V gene accounts for under half, and the others remain unexplained. The V and J calls and clone size were taken over from that table, and D and trimming were inferred from the DNA. Recorded for this sample are about 2.4 million clones; roughly nine tenths of them occurred a single time. 0.13% to 0.15% of the sample comes from the top ten.

As to this clone: The target of this receptor is not known. The record has no base qualities; no much larger clone is one base away.

CDR1 and CDR2, per the germline V gene, are SGHDT and YYEEEE. CDR3 length: 14 amino acids, cysteine to phenylalanine. The only DNA kept is the CDR3, 42 bases in frame from the first base. The V and J ends are trimmed by 4 bases and 2 bases, leaving 13 bases between them. Overall study results and their limits: Estimated clonotype richness was generally larger for naive than for memory subsets. Based on pairwise subsampling, the degree of clonotype sharing among donors was expected to be affected by sequencing depth. Across a few donors, around 5% of naive CD4, roughly 3.8% of naive CD8, roughly 2.3% of memory CD4, and approximately 0.4% of memory CD8 clonotypes were shared. Rarefaction of sorted-subset datasets indicated incomplete sequencing despite the large sequencing depth. Sampling was limited to blood, and TCR repertoires in tissue likely differ from TCR repertoires in blood. Because the study included a small number of donors, the genetic and exposure-history diversity represented was limited. Compared with non-shared clonotypes, clonotypes shared by all four sorted-subset donors had higher generation probabilities.

The donors were healthy, HIV-negative adults with no recently reported acute infections or vaccinations. All donors were Caucasian adults living in Nashville, Tennessee, USA. CD4+ T cells were enriched by magnetic negative selection; naive cells were then positively selected on CD45RA, and the negative fraction formed the memory subset. Blood was obtained by leukapheresis, after which PBMCs were separated by Ficoll-Histopaque density gradient centrifugation and cryopreserved in liquid nitrogen vapor phase. Analytical flow cytometry was used to check the purity and quantity of each magnetically sorted T cell population. Each sorted fraction had its genomic DNA isolated and then quantified by UV absorbance on a Nanodrop 2000c.

Sequenced material: naive CD4+ T cells sorted from blood. The cell subset or site label of this sample denotes: CD45RA+ positively selected. This receptor was identified in a man between 18 and 29 years old in good health. This receptor chain uses TRBV5-6 and TRBJ2-7, with no reliable assignment of the D segment. The CDR3 sequence is CASSLPGGTYEQYF. In nucleotides, the sequence is TGTGCCAGCAGCCTGCCCGGCGGAACCTACGAGCAGTACTTC.